This T cell receptor beta chain was identified during a study of cytomegalovirus exposure and HLA in healthy donors. Study as a whole: Earlier work reported 100 million or so unique TCR beta sequences from about 179 million T cells. Overall study results and limits: Information on immune exposure was restricted to one variable (CMV serostatus).

Unrecorded immune exposure was likely among donors, who were nominally healthy when sampled. The PCR used 60 Vbeta and 13 Jbeta primers. This table comes from immunoSEQ multiplex PCR, and its TCRdb copy is limited to in-frame clones, with some not included. Of over 110,000 clones in the sample, 79% are singletons; the top ten hold more than 0.95%. Notes on this clone: What it binds is not known.

The CDR3 spans 16 residues. J lost 0 bases, V lost 5 bases, and 9 bases had no gene match. CDR1 is SGHAT, CDR2 FQNNGV, per germline. Sample: PBMCs. This receptor was obtained from a man aged 18 to 30 in good health and CMV-seronegative. The chain carries TRBV11-2 and TRBJ1-1; 7 bases align to TRBD1. The CDR3 protein is CASSLRQGKLNTEAFF. The CDR3 DNA sequence: TGTGCCAGCAGCCTAAGACAGGGAAAGTTGAACACTGAAGCTTTCTTT.